This T cell receptor (beta chain) was profiled in a study of blood T cell repertoires in COVID-19. Study summary: The origin of the acute and convalescent COVID-19 samples was the United States, Italy and Spain. The analysed material was cDNA or gDNA that came from T cells, B-cell-depleted T cells, or PBMCs.

The J segment lost 8 bases and the V segment lost 0 bases, leaving 6 bases of the junction unmatched. CDR3 size: 14 residues. The germline V gene encodes CDR1 SGDLS and CDR2 YYNGEE. This clone is deemed medium-sized (0.01 to 0.1%). The authors' processing: How many nucleated cells were present was estimated from reference gene primer amplification. Measured with immunoSEQ multiplex PCR; TCRdb has only the in-frame clones, and not every one. The D gene and trimming were derived from the DNA, and the V and J assignments and clone size from that table. The sample lists 50,000 to 60,000 clones, about four fifths occurring once.

The chain has TRBV9 and TRBJ1-2; 8 bases fit TRBD1. Sequenced material: peripheral blood. The receptor comes from a human donor in a cohort sampled during active or convalescent COVID-19. For the CDR3, the DNA is TGTGCCAGCAGCGTAGGGCAGGGGGCGGGAGGCTACACCTTC. This gives the protein CASSVGQGAGGYTF.